These 26 T cell receptor beta chains share one sample of origin, sequenced in a study of blood T cell repertoires in COVID-19. Sequencing used immunoSEQ multiplex PCR; TCRdb keeps in-frame clones, though not all of them. Here the sample spans tens of thousands of clones, more than 70% being singletons. Sequencing was done on a sample of peripheral blood. Receptors were obtained from a human donor in a cohort sampled during active COVID-19.

This clone has a single count. The genes are TRBV19 and TRBJ1-3; 8 positions agree with TRBD1. V gave up 2 bases and J gave up 8 bases; unmatched junction bases: 8. Looked up from germline, CDR1 is LNHDA and CDR2 is SQIVND (reference sequence). The length of the CDR3 is 15 residues. In nucleotides, the CDR3 is TGTGCCAGTAGTATACCCGGACAGGGCAGAGACACCATATATTTT. As protein: CASSIPGQGRDTIYF.

This clone has more than one count but fewer than ten. The rearrangement joins TRBV6-6 to TRBJ1-5; D is ambiguous. Germline V gives CDR1 MNHNY, CDR2 SVGAGI (reference sequence). The length of the CDR3 is 12 residues. V was shortened by 6 bases and J by 4 bases, with 7 bases between the two germline ends. This chain's CDR3 is CASSPSNQPQHF. For the CDR3, the DNA is TGTGCCAGCAGCCCCTCGAATCAGCCCCAGCATTTT.

This clone was counted between two and nine times. The chain is built from TRBV6-5 and TRBJ2-1; 11 positions match TRBD2. The junction had 9 bases not matched to a gene; V was cut back by 7 bases and J by 7 bases. The CDR3 consists of 15 residues. Germline V gene data show CDR1 as MNHEY and CDR2 as SVGAGI. Here the CDR3 reads CASTQLAGELNEQFF. The CDR3, as DNA: TGTGCCAGCACCCAACTAGCGGGAGAGTTAAATGAGCAGTTCTTC.

The table lists this clone with a few counts. V and J are TRBV14 and TRBJ1-1; 7 nucleotides match TRBD1. Trimming at V came to 3 bases and at J to 1 base, leaving 5 bases not matched to a gene. Germline values: CDR1 SGHDN, CDR2 FVKESK. The CDR3 covers 15 residues. The CDR3 DNA reads TGTGCCAGCAGCCAGGACAGGATCCCGAACACTGAAGCTTTCTTT. It specifies CASSQDRIPNTEAFF.

V gene TRBV5-4 combines with J gene TRBJ1-2; TRBD1 is a possible D gene (6 bases). This CDR3 spans 14 amino acids. The germline V gene has CDR1 SGHNT and CDR2 YYREEE (reference sequence). With 4 bases removed from V and 5 bases from J, the gap between germline ends came to 15 bases. As DNA, the CDR3 is TGTGCCAGCAGCAGCCAGCAGGGGAATTATGGCTACACCTTC. It translates to CASSSQQGNYGYTF.

The V gene is TRBV10-1, the J gene TRBJ1-5, with 8 bases aligning to TRBD1. With V trimmed by 3 bases and J by 9 bases, 7 bases remained unmatched. The germline V gene has CDR1 WNHNN and CDR2 SYGVQD (reference sequence). The CDR3 has 14 residues. The CDR3 sequence is CASSDGTGHRPQHF. CDR3 DNA: TGCGCCAGCAGTGATGGGACAGGCCATCGGCCCCAGCATTTT.

The J gene is TRBJ2-3, the V gene TRBV9, with 9 bases identical to TRBD1. The CDR3 loop spans 17 amino acids. Germline V gene sequence: CDR1 SGDLS, CDR2 YYNGEE. The V and J ends lost 4 bases and 5 bases, in that order; junction bases with no gene match: 14. CDR3 in amino acids: CASSRGGQGKAGDTQYF. CDR3 in DNA: TGTGCCAGCAGCCGAGGAGGACAGGGGAAAGCGGGAGATACGCAGTATTTT.

The V gene is TRBV27, the J gene TRBJ1-2, with D maybe TRBD1 (5 bases). The germline V gene has CDR1 MNHEY and CDR2 SMNVEV (reference sequence). This CDR3 comprises 15 residues. V gave up 6 bases and J gave up 4 bases, with 18 bases separating them. The CDR3 DNA reads as TGTGCCAGCAGACCAAGCTGGGGGGAGCTCTATGGCTACACCTTC. It is translated as CASRPSWGELYGYTF.

The chain is built from TRBV2 and TRBJ1-6; a weak D match, TRBD1 (5 bases). This CDR3 region has 13 residues. Trimming took 8 bases from V and 9 from J, leaving 14 bases between them. Looked up from germline, CDR1 is SNHLY and CDR2 is FYNNEI. CDR3 DNA: TGTGCCAGCGGGGGGAGGAGGGGTTCACCCCTCCACTTT. It yields the protein CASGGRRGSPLHF.

J is TRBJ2-5 and V is TRBV25-1; 8 nucleotides line up with TRBD1. Germline V CDR1 and CDR2: MGHDK, SYGVNS. This CDR3 has 13 residues. The junction had 5 bases not matched to a gene; V was cut back by 6 bases and J by 5 bases. The chain's CDR3 is CASRQTGEETQYF. The CDR3 coding sequence is TGTGCCAGCAGACAGACAGGGGAGGAGACCCAGTACTTC. Supplemented by reference TRBV25-1 and TRBJ2-5, the full variable domain reads EADIYQTPRYLVIGTGKKITLECSQTMGHDKMYWYQQDPGMELHLIHYSYGVNSTEKGDLSSESTVSRIRTEHFPLTLESARPSHTSQYLCASRQTGEETQYFGPGTRLLVL.

V and J are TRBV7-6 and TRBJ2-7; 7 bases fit TRBD1. Trimming took 4 bases from V and 2 from J; bases not matched to a gene: 8. This CDR3 is built from 15 residues. Germline-derived CDR1 and CDR2 are SGHVS and FNYEAQ. CDR3 sequence (DNA): TGTGCCAGCAGCTACGGACAGGAAGCTACCTACGAGCAGTACTTC. The encoded protein is CASSYGQEATYEQYF.

V usage is TRBV19 and J usage is TRBJ2-3; 11 bases map to TRBD2. The CDR3 totals 17 residues. Germline loops: CDR1 LNHDA, CDR2 SQIVND (reference sequence). With 6 bases clipped from V and 2 bases from J, the junction kept 10 bases outside the gene matches. As DNA, the CDR3 is TGTGCCAGTAGCCCCTATAGCGGGGGGGCAAACACAGATACGCAGTATTTT. This encodes CASSPYSGGANTDTQYF.

This chain uses TRBV24-1 with TRBJ2-6; 10 nucleotides match TRBD1. V lost 5 bases to trimming and J lost 4 bases; unmatched junction nucleotides: 10. This CDR3 region has 18 residues. CDR1 and CDR2 (germline): KGHDR, SFDVKD. CDR3 region: CATSGGRQGATGANVLTF. The CDR3 DNA is TGTGCCACCAGTGGAGGGAGACAGGGGGCGACAGGGGCCAACGTCCTGACTTTC.

The gene calls are TRBV5-1 and TRBJ2-1; 10 nucleotides match TRBD2. Looked up from germline, CDR1 is SGHRS and CDR2 is YFSETQ. CDR3 size: 15 residues. Trimming at V came to 4 bases and at J to 9 bases, leaving 10 bases not matched to a gene. CDR3: CASSRLAGAGLEQFF. In DNA, the CDR3 is TGCGCCAGCAGCCGCCTAGCGGGAGCAGGCCTTGAGCAGTTCTTC.

The V and J genes are TRBV19 and TRBJ1-5; 8 bases align to TRBD1. Germline CDR1 and CDR2: LNHDA and SQIVND (reference sequence). After removal of 8 bases from V and 0 bases from J, the junction contained 6 bases not matched to a gene. The CDR3 is 15 residues long. The CDR3 is CASLGTGHSNQPQHF. The CDR3 region has the DNA TGTGCCAGTCTAGGGACAGGACATAGCAATCAGCCCCAGCATTTT.

The gene calls are TRBV7-9 and TRBJ1-6; 7 bases fit TRBD1. Trimming removed 5 bases from V and 6 bases from J; junction bases left unmatched: 7. The CDR3 sequence is 15 residues long. Germline V gives CDR1 SEHNR, CDR2 FQNEAQ (reference sequence). CDR3 in amino acids: CASSPQGSLNSPLHF. Written as DNA, the CDR3 is TGTGCCAGCAGCCCACAGGGGAGCCTTAATTCACCCCTCCACTTT. Full variable domain (remainder filled in from reference TRBV7-9 and TRBJ1-6): DTGVSQNPRHKITKRGQNVTFRCDPISEHNRLYWYRQTLGQGPEFLTYFQNEAQLEKSRLLSDRFSAERPKGSFSTLEIQRTEQGDSAMYLCASSPQGSLNSPLHFGNGTRLTVT.

This chain links TRBV12-3 or TRBV12-4 with TRBJ2-7; no reliable D call. Trimming removed 6 bases from V and 6 bases from J, with 9 bases in between. The length of the CDR3 is 11 residues. For the CDR3, the DNA is TGTGCCAGCAGCTCGTACGGCGAGCAGTACTTC. Protein sequence: CASSSYGEQYF.

Comments on this clone: The junction shows a germline mismatch at one end, possibly a read error. This rearrangement joins TRBV5-6 to TRBJ2-3, with 7 bases lining up with TRBD1. CDR1 is SGHDT, CDR2 YYEEEE, per germline. The CDR3 spans 13 residues. CDR3 DNA: TGTGCCAGCAGACCGACAGGGACAGTTACGCAGTATTTT. This sequence encodes CASRPTGTVTQYF.

This clone occurred once. The chain is built from TRBV5-6 and TRBJ2-1; 7 bases are shared with TRBD2. The germline V gene encodes CDR1 SGHDT and CDR2 YYEEEE. Trimming took 4 bases from V and 8 from J; bases not matched to a gene: 6. The CDR3 extends over 13 amino acids. The CDR3 nucleotides read TGTGCCAGCAGCGGAGGACTAGAAGATGAGCAGTTCTTC. The encoded protein is CASSGGLEDEQFF.

The chain employs TRBV4-1 and TRBJ1-4; weak D call: TRBD1 (5 bases). This CDR3 is built from 16 residues. CDR1 is MGHRA and CDR2 is YSYEKL in the germline V gene. V was pared by 4 bases and J by 3 bases, with 15 bases between. The CDR3 loop reads CASSPSWGGANEKLFF. CDR3 DNA: TGCGCCAGCAGCCCTTCCTGGGGGGGGGCTAATGAAAAACTGTTTTTT.

The rearrangement uses TRBV19 and TRBJ2-5, with 9 bases matching TRBD1. Trimming cost V 4 bases and J 5 bases; bases outside gene matches: 8. CDR1 and CDR2 from the germline V gene are LNHDA and SQIVND (reference sequence). This CDR3 spans 15 amino acids. The CDR3 coding sequence is TGTGCCAGTAGTAACGGACAGGGGACGCGGGAGACCCAGTACTTC. Translating gives CASSNGQGTRETQYF. Filled out from reference TRBV19 and TRBJ2-5, the complete variable domain reads DGGITQSPKYLFRKEGQNVTLSCEQNLNHDAMYWYRQDPGQGLRLIYYSQIVNDFQKGDIAEGYSVSREKKESFPLTVTSAQKNPTAFYLCASSNGQGTRETQYFGPGTRLLVL.

The chain combines TRBV16 with TRBJ1-6, with TRBD1 matching 7 bases. After removal of 3 bases from V and 7 bases from J, the junction contained 3 bases not matched to a gene. This CDR3 spans 14 amino acids. Germline values: CDR1 KGHSY, CDR2 FQNENV. In DNA, the CDR3 is TGTGCCAGCAGCCAGCGGGACAGAAATTCACCCCTCCACTTT. Encoded protein: CASSQRDRNSPLHF.

V is TRBV14 and J is TRBJ2-5, with 7 positions matching TRBD2. This CDR3 region has 14 residues. J gave up 3 bases and V 5 bases, and 6 bases lay outside the gene matches. CDR1 and CDR2 (germline): SGHDN, FVKESK. The CDR3 DNA is TGTGCCAGCAGCTTCAGCGGGGCCGAAGAGACCCAGTACTTC. It encodes CASSFSGAEETQYF.

The V and J genes are TRBV12-5 and TRBJ1-5; D might be TRBD1 (5 bases). This CDR3 spans 16 amino acids. Trimming left V 4 bases short and J 4 bases short, with 17 bases between. Germline V gives CDR1 LGHNT, CDR2 FRNRAP. CDR3: CASGWGGMEGNQPQHF. The CDR3 region has the DNA TGTGCTAGTGGTTGGGGGGGGATGGAGGGGAATCAGCCCCAGCATTTT.

The chain recombines TRBV30 with TRBJ1-5; 7 bases map to TRBD1. CDR1 is GTSNPN, CDR2 SVGIG, per germline (reference sequence). The CDR3 totals 13 residues. V dropped 4 bases and J dropped 7; count of bases not matched to a gene: 7. The CDR3: CAWNEGGPQPQHF. The CDR3 bases are TGTGCCTGGAATGAAGGGGGCCCACAGCCCCAGCATTTT.

The rearrangement links TRBV24-1 to TRBJ2-1; D possibly corresponds to TRBD2 (6 bases). V lost 7 bases and J 0 bases, leaving 12 bases between the germline ends. From germline, CDR1 is KGHDR and CDR2 SFDVKD. CDR3 length equals 15 residues. The CDR3 DNA reads as TGTGCCACCAGCAGTAGCGGAAGCTCCTACAATGAGCAGTTCTTC. This sequence encodes CATSSSGSSYNEQFF.